This T cell receptor (beta chain) was sequenced for a study of T cell responses to AZD1222 COVID-19 vaccine. Data came from immunoSEQ multiplex PCR; TCRdb stores just in-frame clones and leaves some out. The data contain about 50,000 clones, about 74% of them singletons. V gave up 6 bases and J gave up 8 bases, with 17 bases separating them. Germline V gives CDR1 MNHEY, CDR2 SVGAGI. The CDR3 has 15 residues. The clonotype originates from an adult in good health. The chain recombines TRBV6-5 with TRBJ1-6; D not certain. Specimen: peripheral blood, collected on day 0 of AZD1222 vaccination. The CDR3 DNA reads as TGTGCCAGCAGACTCGAACAGAATTCGTATTCACCCCTCCACTTT. Translating it yields CASRLEQNSYSPLHF.